The T cell receptor beta chain under discussion was sequenced for a study of blood T cell repertoires in COVID-19. Background on the study: Acute and convalescent COVID-19 samples came from the United States, Italy and Spain.

The CDR3 has 16 residues. Germline CDR1 is MNHEY and CDR2 is SMNVEV (reference sequence). Trimming removed 2 bases from V and 8 bases from J; junction bases left unmatched: 10. Clinical history as reported by participants underpinned cohort assignment. In the authors' methods: Estimated nucleated cell counts came from reference gene primer amplification. Clones were read by immunoSEQ multiplex PCR, and TCRdb kept only the in-frame ones, dropping some. V, J and clone size derive from that table, while D and trimming were established from the DNA sequence. The sample has hundreds of thousands of clones, about nine tenths seen once.

The V gene is TRBV27, the J gene TRBJ2-1; 9 bases agree with TRBD2. The sequenced sample consisted of PBMCs or T cells enriched from blood (not recorded which). This TCR derives from a man between 25 and 39 years old who had recovered from COVID-19. CDR3 residues: CASSLIQRGARDEQFF. CDR3 sequence (DNA): TGTGCCAGCAGTTTAATCCAGCGGGGGGCGCGGGATGAGCAGTTCTTC.